This entry lists 11 T cell receptor beta chains sequenced from one sample in a study of T-cell memory formation after mild COVID-19. TCRdb reanalysed the 5' RACE reads using MiXCR and keeps one entry per CDR3 protein. This repertoire shows 250,000 or so distinct CDR3 sequences, 18% found once; its top ten account for 23%. The material sequenced was PBMCs or a T cell subset sorted from them (not recorded which). The receptor source for this set is a man younger than 35 who had mild COVID-19 (a few samples of this study predate the infection). Cell type and time point are not known.

This clonotype was observed a handful of times. The rearrangement links TRBV7-2 to TRBJ2-3; D remains unclear. The CDR3 extends over 13 amino acids. CDR1 and CDR2 (germline): SGHTA, FQGNSA. V was shortened by 1 base and J by 6 bases, with 8 bases between the two germline ends. DNA for the CDR3: TGTGCCAGCAGCTTAGGTCTGGGGGATACGCAGTATTTT. Amino acids: CASSLGLGDTQYF.

This clonotype was recorded many times. One end of the junction fails to match germline, which may point to a read error. The genes are TRBV7-7 and TRBJ1-6; D is unclear. The CDR3 sequence is 13 residues long. Per the germline V gene, CDR1 is SSHAT and CDR2 is FNYEAQ (reference sequence). The CDR3 loop reads CASSLEASSPLHF. The CDR3 DNA is TGTGCTAGCAGCTTAGAGGCTTCTTCACCCCTCCACTTT.

In its sample, this clonotype was seen many times. This chain joins TRBV7-8 and TRBJ1-5; 7 nucleotides match TRBD1. The CDR3 is 14 residues long. Per germline, CDR1 SGHVS and CDR2 FQNEAQ. J gave up 7 bases and V 6 bases, and 9 bases lay outside the gene matches. Here the CDR3 DNA reads TGTGCCAGCAGTTGGGACAGCCTCGGGCAGCCCCAGCATTTT. The encoded protein is CASSWDSLGQPQHF. The complete variable domain, with remaining parts taken from reference TRBV7-8 and TRBJ1-5, reads GAGVSQSPRYKVAKRGQDVALRCDPISGHVSLFWYQQALGQGPEFLTYFQNEAQLDKSGLPSDRFFAERPEGSVSTLKIQRTQQEDSAVYLCASSWDSLGQPQHFGDGTRLSIL.

The sample holds a few counts of this clonotype. The rearrangement links TRBV6-5 to TRBJ2-7; 7 bases agree with TRBD1. Germline V lookup: CDR1 MNHEY, CDR2 SVGAGI. This CDR3 comprises 13 residues. The J segment lost 3 bases and the V segment lost 7 bases, leaving 6 bases of the junction unmatched. CDR3 nucleotide sequence: TGTGCCAGCACCTCGACAGGGATCTACGAGCAGTACTTC. The encoded protein is CASTSTGIYEQYF.

This chain uses TRBV4-1 with TRBJ1-2; tentative D call: TRBD1 (6 bases). The CDR3 has 17 amino acids. V shed 4 bases and J shed 0 bases, with 18 bases lying between them. Germline CDR1 and CDR2: MGHRA and YSYEKL. The CDR3 nucleotides read TGCGCCAGCAGCCGCAAGCTTGGACAGCTAACTAACTATGGCTACACCTTC. Translating gives CASSRKLGQLTNYGYTF.

The rearrangement links TRBV5-1 to TRBJ1-2, with D unresolved. Germline V gene lookup returns CDR1 SGHRS and CDR2 YFSETQ. The CDR3 loop spans 12 amino acids. V lost 5 bases, J lost 4 bases, and 9 bases lay in between. The CDR3, as DNA: TGCGCCAGCAGGGACGGCCTCTATGGCTACACCTTC. This encodes CASRDGLYGYTF.

This chain links TRBV6-6 with TRBJ1-5, with no clear D. The V end lost 6 bases, the J end lost 6 bases, and 12 bases lay between the germline ends. Germline CDR1 reads MNHNY; CDR2 reads SVGAGI (reference sequence). The CDR3 contains 13 residues. Here the CDR3 reads CASSSQTAQPQHF. Here the CDR3 DNA reads TGTGCCAGCAGCTCCCAGACCGCTCAGCCCCAGCATTTT.

The chain is built from TRBV3-1 and TRBJ1-1; D is unclear. Germline V gives CDR1 LGHDT, CDR2 YNNKEL (reference sequence). V gave up 1 base and J gave up 1 base, with 10 bases separating them. CDR3 length: 15 residues. The CDR3, as DNA: TGTGCCAGCAGCCAAGGCTGGGTACAGAACACTGAAGCTTTCTTT. This gives the protein CASSQGWVQNTEAFF.

This clonotype came up a few times. The CDR3 DNA reads TGCGCCAGCAGCTTGGCCGCTAGCGGGGGGTATCAAGATACGCAGTATTTT. Protein: CASSLAASGGYQDTQYF. The rearrangement joins TRBV5-1 to TRBJ2-3, with 11 bases aligning to TRBD2. V was clipped by 0 bases and J by 5 bases; unmatched bases: 8. The CDR3 has 17 residues. Germline CDR1 is SGHRS and CDR2 is YFSETQ.

In its sample, this clonotype was seen many times. The CDR3 DNA sequence: TGTGCCAGCAGTCGTCAGGACAGGGGACGGGAGCAGTACGTC. Translated, it gives CASSRQDRGREQYV. The chain links TRBV6-6 to TRBJ2-7, with 9 bases aligning to TRBD1. CDR1 is MNHNY, CDR2 SVGAGI, per germline (reference sequence). The CDR3 length is 14 residues. The V gene end was trimmed by 5 bases and the J gene end by 7 bases; junction bases not matched to a gene: 9.

The chain employs TRBV30 and TRBJ2-5; D might be TRBD1 or TRBD2, each matching 6 bases. CDR1 is GTSNPN, CDR2 SVGIG, per germline (reference sequence). This CDR3 region has 13 residues. V gave up 5 bases and J gave up 5 bases, with 15 bases separating them. CDR3 nucleotides: TGTGCCTGGGTTGGGGGGCTGTGGGAGACCCAGTACTTC. Translation gives CAWVGGLWETQYF.